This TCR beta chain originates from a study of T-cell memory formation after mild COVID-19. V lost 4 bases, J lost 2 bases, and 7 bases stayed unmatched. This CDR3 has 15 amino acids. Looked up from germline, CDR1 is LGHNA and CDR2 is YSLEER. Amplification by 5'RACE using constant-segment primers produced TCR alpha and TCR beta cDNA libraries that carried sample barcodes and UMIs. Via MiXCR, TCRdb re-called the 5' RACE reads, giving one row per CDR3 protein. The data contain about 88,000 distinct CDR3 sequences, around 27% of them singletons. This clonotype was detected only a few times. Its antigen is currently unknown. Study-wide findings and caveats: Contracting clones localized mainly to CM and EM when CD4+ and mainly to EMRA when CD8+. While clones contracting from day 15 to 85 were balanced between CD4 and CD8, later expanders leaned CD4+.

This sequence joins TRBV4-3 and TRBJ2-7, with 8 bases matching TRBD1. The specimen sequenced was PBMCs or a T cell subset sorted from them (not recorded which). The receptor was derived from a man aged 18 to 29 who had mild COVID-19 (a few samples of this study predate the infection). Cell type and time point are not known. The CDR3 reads CASSRTGTGAYEQYF. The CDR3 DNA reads TGCGCCAGCAGCCGAACCGGGACAGGTGCCTACGAGCAGTACTTC.